Presented here are 21 T cell receptor beta chains from one specimen sequenced in a study of T cell responses to AZD1222 COVID-19 vaccine. Sequenced by immunoSEQ multiplex PCR; TCRdb stores in-frame clones only, minus some. The sample has 150,000 to 200,000 clones; approximately 90% are singletons. The input for sequencing was peripheral blood, taken on day 0 of AZD1222 vaccination. All receptors come from an adult in good health.

In this sample, this clone turned up once. CDR3 DNA: TGCGCCAGCAGCTCGACAGGGACTGAAGCTTTCTTT. Translated, it gives CASSSTGTEAFF. V is TRBV5-1 and J is TRBJ1-1; 7 nucleotides agree with TRBD1. There are 12 residues in the CDR3. Trimming cost V 3 bases and J 5 bases; bases outside gene matches: 1. Germline CDR1 SGHRS, CDR2 YFSETQ.

CDR3 bases: TGTGCCAGTAGTAGATGGATGGCGCAGTATTTT. Translating it yields CASSRWMAQYF. J is TRBJ2-3 and V is TRBV19; D remains ambiguous. The V gene's germline CDR1 is LNHDA and CDR2 SQIVND (reference sequence). Deletions cut 4 bases from V and 10 bases from J, with 9 bases between. The CDR3 runs to 11 residues.

The rearrangement links TRBV9 to TRBJ2-5; D is tentatively TRBD1 or TRBD2 (5 bases each). CDR1 is SGDLS, CDR2 YYNGEE, per germline. V lost 0 bases and J lost 5, with 11 bases in between. CDR3 size: 14 residues. The DNA of the CDR3 is TGTGCCAGCAGCGTAGGACGGGGACGGGAGACCCAGTACTTC. Protein product: CASSVGRGRETQYF.

This clone appeared a few times. The chain combines TRBV2 with TRBJ2-5; 10 bases line up with TRBD1. The CDR3 extends over 13 amino acids. J lost 5 bases, V lost 4 bases, and 1 base had no gene match. The germline gives CDR1 SNHLY, CDR2 FYNNEI. CDR3 coding DNA: TGTGCCAGCAGTGGGGACAGGGGTGAGACCCAGTACTTC. Protein product: CASSGDRGETQYF.

CDR3 in DNA: TGTGCCAGCAGCTTCGGTACTATCTCTGGAAACACCATATATTTT. Encoded protein: CASSFGTISGNTIYF. The chain couples TRBV11-3 to TRBJ1-3; D is unresolved. The germline gives CDR1 SGHNT, CDR2 YENEEA. Trimming stripped 3 bases from V and 0 bases from J, with 9 bases between. The CDR3 is 15 amino acids.

This rearrangement joins TRBV9 to TRBJ1-1; D remains ambiguous. With 0 bases removed from V and 4 bases from J, the gap between germline ends came to 10 bases. Germline V gene lookup returns CDR1 SGDLS and CDR2 YYNGEE. This CDR3 is 14 amino acids long. CDR3 coding DNA: TGTGCCAGCAGCGTAGGACCGGTAGGCACTGAAGCTTTCTTT. Its translation is CASSVGPVGTEAFF.

This chain joins TRBV28 and TRBJ2-7; 8 nucleotides line up with TRBD1. The length of the CDR3 is 15 residues. Per germline, CDR1 MDHEN and CDR2 SYDVKM. V lost 6 bases and J lost 3; bases outside the gene matches: 10. CDR3 bases: TGTGCCAGCAGCGCAGCAGGGGGCGCGAACTACGAGCAGTACTTC. Its protein is CASSAAGGANYEQYF.

About this clone: Within the sample, other DNA sequences also encode this same CDR3. This chain joins TRBV28 and TRBJ1-3; D unclear. The germline V gene has CDR1 MDHEN and CDR2 SYDVKM. CDR3 size: 11 residues. Trimming removed 9 bases from V and 8 bases from J, with 11 bases in between. In nucleotides, the CDR3 is TGTGCCAGTCGTGGGAGGGACACCATATATTTT. This gives the protein CASRGRDTIYF.

V is TRBV5-4 and J is TRBJ2-3, with 11 positions matching TRBD2. The CDR3 has 16 amino acids. V shed 3 bases, J shed 1 base, and the junction held 4 bases outside the gene matches. CDR1 is SGHNT, CDR2 YYREEE, per germline (reference sequence). CDR3 nucleotides: TGTGCCAGCAGCTCTAGACTAGCGGGGCGCACAGATACGCAGTATTTT. Protein sequence: CASSSRLAGRTDTQYF.

The J gene is TRBJ2-1, the V gene TRBV19, with a tentative D call TRBD2 (6 bases). V was shortened by 5 bases and J by 6 bases, with 14 bases between the two germline ends. In germline, CDR1 is LNHDA, CDR2 SQIVND (reference sequence). The CDR3 extends over 14 amino acids. The CDR3 protein is CASSFGGPGNEQFF. CDR3 nucleotides: TGTGCCAGTAGTTTCGGAGGGCCTGGCAATGAGCAGTTCTTC.

The chain carries TRBV11-2 and TRBJ2-2; possibly TRBD2 for D (5 bases). Trimming left V 8 bases short and J 4 bases short, with 17 bases between. CDR1 SGHAT and CDR2 FQNNGV come from the germline V gene. This CDR3 is 15 amino acids long. The CDR3 DNA reads TGTGCCAGCGGCCCAGTGAGCCGGGGCACCGGGGAGCTGTTTTTT. Its protein product is CASGPVSRGTGELFF.

The rearrangement uses TRBV6-2 or TRBV6-3 and TRBJ1-5; possible D gene TRBD1, 6 bases. CDR1 and CDR2 from the germline V gene are MNHEY and SVGEGT. This CDR3 comprises 15 residues. Trimming left V 0 bases short and J 5 bases short, with 11 bases between. The CDR3 DNA sequence: TGTGCCAGCAGTTACTCTGGACAGTTTTATCAGCCCCAGCATTTT. The encoded protein is CASSYSGQFYQPQHF.

This chain links TRBV6-4 with TRBJ2-7; D call uncertain. Germline loops: CDR1 MRHNA, CDR2 SNTAGT. V gave up 9 bases and J gave up 5 bases, with 14 bases separating them. This CDR3 comprises 12 residues. This CDR3 is CASVTRRDEQYF. CDR3 DNA sequence: TGTGCCAGTGTAACGAGACGGGACGAGCAGTACTTC.

The chain couples TRBV4-3 to TRBJ2-2; 7 positions match TRBD1. V trimming: 0 bases; J trimming: 6 bases; junction bases outside the gene matches: 7. Germline loops: CDR1 LGHNA, CDR2 YSLEER. The CDR3 extends over 16 amino acids. The CDR3 loop reads CASSQEFGQGAGELFF. The CDR3 DNA follows: TGCGCCAGCAGCCAAGAGTTTGGGCAGGGGGCCGGGGAGCTGTTTTTT.

This clone was observed a few times. This rearrangement joins TRBV27 to TRBJ2-1; D ambiguous. CDR1 is MNHEY and CDR2 is SMNVEV in the germline V gene (reference sequence). The CDR3 extends over 14 amino acids. V lost 3 bases and J 8 bases, leaving 14 bases between the germline ends. CDR3 amino acids: CASSLAAFGYEQFF. The CDR3 nucleotides read TGTGCCAGCAGTTTGGCTGCTTTTGGGTATGAGCAGTTCTTC.

V usage is TRBV6-2 or TRBV6-3 and J usage is TRBJ1-1; D unresolved. The CDR3 runs to 14 residues. Trimming took off 1 base at V and 3 bases at J, with 9 bases between the two ends. Germline loops: CDR1 MNHEY, CDR2 SVGEGT. The CDR3 nucleotides are TGTGCCAGCAGTTACTGGGGTTCAGACACTGAAGCTTTCTTT. This translates into CASSYWGSDTEAFF.

The rearrangement links TRBV11-2 to TRBJ1-1; D uncertain. This CDR3 has 13 amino acids. Germline CDR1 is SGHAT and CDR2 is FQNNGV. Trimming cost V 1 base and J 4 bases, with 7 bases left between them. In nucleotides, the CDR3 is TGTGCCAGCAGCTTAGTTTTGGGCACTGAAGCTTTCTTT. Translated, it gives CASSLVLGTEAFF. Full variable domain (outside the CDR3, taken from reference TRBV11-2 and TRBJ1-1): EAGVAQSPRYKIIEKRQSVAFWCNPISGHATLYWYQQILGQGPKLLIQFQNNGVVDDSQLPKDRFSAERLKGVDSTLKIQPAKLEDSAVYLCASSLVLGTEAFFGQGTRLTVV.

The chain has TRBV24-1 and TRBJ2-2; D might be TRBD2 (6 bases). CDR3 length: 16 residues. Germline values: CDR1 KGHDR, CDR2 SFDVKD. V was shortened by 1 base and J by 7 bases, with 15 bases between the two germline ends. The CDR3 coding sequence is TGTGCCACCAGTGATTTAACCCTGACGGGGGACGGGGAGCTGTTTTTT. It translates to CATSDLTLTGDGELFF.

The rearrangement uses TRBV14 and TRBJ1-2; no definite D call. Looked up from germline, CDR1 is SGHDN and CDR2 is FVKESK. Deletions cut 0 bases from V and 4 bases from J, with 12 bases between. The CDR3 length is 15 residues. CDR3 DNA sequence: TGTGCCAGCAGCCAAGATGAAGGGTTTGGCTATGGCTACACCTTC. It yields the protein CASSQDEGFGYGYTF.

The rearrangement joins TRBV29-1 to TRBJ2-3, with D possibly called TRBD1 or TRBD2 (5 bases each). The CDR3 length is 14 residues. Deletions cut 3 bases from V and 2 bases from J, with 12 bases between. Germline-derived CDR1 and CDR2 are SQVTM and ANQGSEA. In DNA, the CDR3 is TGCAGCGTTGAGAGGGGCCGATCCACAGATACGCAGTATTTT. Protein: CSVERGRSTDTQYF.

The rearrangement links TRBV28 to TRBJ2-3; 8 nucleotides agree with TRBD1. V gave up 2 bases and J gave up 6 bases; unmatched junction bases: 10. CDR3 length: 16 amino acids. The germline CDR1 and CDR2 sequences are MDHEN and SYDVKM. This CDR3 is CASSLGRARGRDTQYF. The CDR3 DNA reads TGTGCCAGCAGTTTAGGGCGGGCCAGGGGGCGCGATACGCAGTATTTT.